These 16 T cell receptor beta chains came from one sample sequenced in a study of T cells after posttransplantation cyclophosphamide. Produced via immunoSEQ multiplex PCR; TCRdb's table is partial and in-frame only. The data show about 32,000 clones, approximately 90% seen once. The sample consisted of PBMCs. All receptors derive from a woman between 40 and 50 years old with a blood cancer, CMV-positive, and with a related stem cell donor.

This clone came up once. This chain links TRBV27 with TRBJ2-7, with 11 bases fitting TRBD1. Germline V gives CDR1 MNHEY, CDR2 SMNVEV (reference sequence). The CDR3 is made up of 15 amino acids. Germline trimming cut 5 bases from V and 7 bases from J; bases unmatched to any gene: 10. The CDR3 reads CASSPHGQGAREQYF. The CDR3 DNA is TGTGCCAGCAGTCCGCACGGACAGGGGGCGAGGGAGCAGTACTTC.

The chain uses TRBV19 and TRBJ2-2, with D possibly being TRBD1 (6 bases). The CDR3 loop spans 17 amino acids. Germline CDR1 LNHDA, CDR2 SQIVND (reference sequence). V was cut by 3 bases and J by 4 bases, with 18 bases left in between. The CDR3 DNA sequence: TGTGCCAGTAGTATCGCCCTGGGGGCGCCGGGCACCGGGGAGCTGTTTTTT. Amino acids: CASSIALGAPGTGELFF.

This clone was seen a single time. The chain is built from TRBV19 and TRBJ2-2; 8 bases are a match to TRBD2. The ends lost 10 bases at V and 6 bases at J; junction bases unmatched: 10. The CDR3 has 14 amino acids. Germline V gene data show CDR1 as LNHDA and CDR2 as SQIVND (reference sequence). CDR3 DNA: TGTGCCATAAGGCGGGGGGTTAAGGCCGGGGAGCTGTTTTTT. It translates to CAIRRGVKAGELFF.

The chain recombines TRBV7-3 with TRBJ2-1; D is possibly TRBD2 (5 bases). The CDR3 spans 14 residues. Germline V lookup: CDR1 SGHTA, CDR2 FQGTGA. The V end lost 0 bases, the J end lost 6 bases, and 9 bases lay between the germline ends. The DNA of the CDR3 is TGTGCCAGCAGCTTAACGGGAGTAGTCAATGAGCAGTTCTTC. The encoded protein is CASSLTGVVNEQFF.

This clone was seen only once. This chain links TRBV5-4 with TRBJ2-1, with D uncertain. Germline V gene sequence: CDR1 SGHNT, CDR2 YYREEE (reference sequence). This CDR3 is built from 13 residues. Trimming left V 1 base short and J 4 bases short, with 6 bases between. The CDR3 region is CASSLTVYNEQFF. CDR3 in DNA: TGTGCCAGCAGCTTGACAGTTTACAATGAGCAGTTCTTC.

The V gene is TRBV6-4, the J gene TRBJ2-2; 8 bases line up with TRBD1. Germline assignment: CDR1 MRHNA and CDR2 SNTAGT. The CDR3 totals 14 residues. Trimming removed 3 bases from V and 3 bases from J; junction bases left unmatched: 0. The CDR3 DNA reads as TGTGCCAGCAGTGAGGACAGGGACACCGGGGAGCTGTTTTTT. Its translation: CASSEDRDTGELFF.

CDR3 nucleotide sequence: TGTGCCAGTAGTATGGGACTTCTACAAGAGACCCAGTACTTC. Translation: CASSMGLLQETQYF. The V call is TRBV19, the J call TRBJ2-5; tentatively, D is TRBD2 (6 bases). Looked up from germline, CDR1 is LNHDA and CDR2 is SQIVND (reference sequence). CDR3 length: 14 residues. V shed 3 bases and J shed 2 bases, with 10 bases lying between them.

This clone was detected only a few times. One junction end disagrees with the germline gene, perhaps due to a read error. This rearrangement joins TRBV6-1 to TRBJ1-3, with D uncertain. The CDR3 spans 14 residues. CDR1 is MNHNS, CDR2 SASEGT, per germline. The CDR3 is CATSLPADGNTIYF. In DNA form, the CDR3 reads TGTGCCACCAGTCTCCCCGCGGATGGAAACACCATATATTTT.

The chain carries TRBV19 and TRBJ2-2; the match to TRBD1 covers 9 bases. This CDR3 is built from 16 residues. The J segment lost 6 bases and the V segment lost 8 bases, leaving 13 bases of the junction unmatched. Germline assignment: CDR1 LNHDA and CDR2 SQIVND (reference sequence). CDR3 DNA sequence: TGTGCCAGTTGGGAACGGGGACAGGGTCTTTCCGGGGAGCTGTTTTTT. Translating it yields CASWERGQGLSGELFF.

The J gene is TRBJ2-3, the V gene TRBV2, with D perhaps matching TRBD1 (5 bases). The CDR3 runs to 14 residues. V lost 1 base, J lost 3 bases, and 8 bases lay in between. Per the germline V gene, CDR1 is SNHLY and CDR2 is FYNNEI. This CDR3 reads CASSEGTGTDTQYF. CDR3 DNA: TGTGCCAGCAGTGAAGGCACAGGTACAGATACGCAGTATTTT.

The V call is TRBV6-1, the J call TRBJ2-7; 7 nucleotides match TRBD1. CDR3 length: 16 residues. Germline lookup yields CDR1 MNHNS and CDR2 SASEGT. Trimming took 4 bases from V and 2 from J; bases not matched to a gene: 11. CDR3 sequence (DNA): TGTGCCAGCAGTGGCCCGTCGGACAGGCGCGCCTACGAGCAGTACTTC. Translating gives CASSGPSDRRAYEQYF.

CDR3 sequence reads: CASSHRSPLGDYGYTF. CDR3 DNA: TGTGCCAGCAGCCATAGGTCGCCCTTAGGGGACTATGGCTACACCTTC. V and J are TRBV14 and TRBJ1-2; a possible D gene is TRBD1 (5 bases). Germline V lookup: CDR1 SGHDN, CDR2 FVKESK. Trimming stripped 3 bases from V and 3 bases from J, with 17 bases between. There are 16 residues in the CDR3.

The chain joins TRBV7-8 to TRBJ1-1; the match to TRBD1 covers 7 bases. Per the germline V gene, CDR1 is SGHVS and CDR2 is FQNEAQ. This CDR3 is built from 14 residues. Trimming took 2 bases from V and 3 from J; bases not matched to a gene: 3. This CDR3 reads CASSLSGQDTEAFF. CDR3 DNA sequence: TGTGCCAGCAGCTTATCAGGACAGGACACTGAAGCTTTCTTT.

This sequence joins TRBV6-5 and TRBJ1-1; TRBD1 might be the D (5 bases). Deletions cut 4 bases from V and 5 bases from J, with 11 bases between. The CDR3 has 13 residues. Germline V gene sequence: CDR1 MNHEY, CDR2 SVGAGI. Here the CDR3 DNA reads TGTGCCAGCAGTTCAGGGTTACAGACTGAAGCTTTCTTT. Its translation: CASSSGLQTEAFF.

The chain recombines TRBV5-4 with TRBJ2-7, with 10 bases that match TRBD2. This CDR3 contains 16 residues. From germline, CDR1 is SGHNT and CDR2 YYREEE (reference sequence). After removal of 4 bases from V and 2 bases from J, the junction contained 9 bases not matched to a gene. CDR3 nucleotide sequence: TGTGCCAGCAGCCTACCGAGCGGGGGGGCCACCTACGAGCAGTACTTC. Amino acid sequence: CASSLPSGGATYEQYF.

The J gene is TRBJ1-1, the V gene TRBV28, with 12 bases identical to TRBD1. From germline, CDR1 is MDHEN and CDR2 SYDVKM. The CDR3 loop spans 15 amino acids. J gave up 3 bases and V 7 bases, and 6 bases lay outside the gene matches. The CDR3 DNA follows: TGTGCCAGCAAAGGGACAGGGGGCCCGTACACTGAAGCTTTCTTT. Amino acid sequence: CASKGTGGPYTEAFF.